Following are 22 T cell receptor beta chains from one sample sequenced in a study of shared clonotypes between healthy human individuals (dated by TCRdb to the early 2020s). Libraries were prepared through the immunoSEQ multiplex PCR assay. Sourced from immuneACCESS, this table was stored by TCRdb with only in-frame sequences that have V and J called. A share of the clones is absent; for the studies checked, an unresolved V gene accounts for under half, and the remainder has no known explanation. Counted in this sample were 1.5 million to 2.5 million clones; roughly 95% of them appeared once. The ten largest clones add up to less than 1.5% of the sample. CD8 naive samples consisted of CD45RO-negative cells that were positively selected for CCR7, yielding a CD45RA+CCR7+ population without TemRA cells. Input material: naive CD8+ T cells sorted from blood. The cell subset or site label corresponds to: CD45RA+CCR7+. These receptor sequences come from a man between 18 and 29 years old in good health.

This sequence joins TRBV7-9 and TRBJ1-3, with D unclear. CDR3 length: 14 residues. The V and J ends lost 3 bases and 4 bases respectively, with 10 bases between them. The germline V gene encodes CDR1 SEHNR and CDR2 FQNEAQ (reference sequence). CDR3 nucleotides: TGTGCCAGCAGCTTGGAGGGCTTCGGAAACACCATATATTTT. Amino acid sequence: CASSLEGFGNTIYF.

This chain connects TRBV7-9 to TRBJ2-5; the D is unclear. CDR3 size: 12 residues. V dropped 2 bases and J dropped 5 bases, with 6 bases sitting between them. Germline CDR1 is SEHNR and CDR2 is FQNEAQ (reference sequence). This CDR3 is CASSLMGETQYF. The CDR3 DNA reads TGTGCCAGCAGCTTAATGGGGGAGACCCAGTACTTC.

DNA for the CDR3: TGTGCCAGCAGTGTCGACAGCATGAACACTGAAGCTTTCTTT. It codes for CASSVDSMNTEAFF. The chain combines TRBV6-1 with TRBJ1-1; D is perhaps TRBD1 (5 bases). Trimming pared 4 bases from V and 0 bases from J, leaving 9 bases between. The CDR3 is 14 amino acids. Germline assignment: CDR1 MNHNS and CDR2 SASEGT.

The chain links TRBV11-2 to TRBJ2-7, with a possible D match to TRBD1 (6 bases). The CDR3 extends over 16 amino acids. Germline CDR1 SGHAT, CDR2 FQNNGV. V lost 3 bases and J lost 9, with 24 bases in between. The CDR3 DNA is TGTGCCAGCAGCTTGGAATCCGGGACACGGATTTCCGGGCAGTACTTC. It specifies CASSLESGTRISGQYF.

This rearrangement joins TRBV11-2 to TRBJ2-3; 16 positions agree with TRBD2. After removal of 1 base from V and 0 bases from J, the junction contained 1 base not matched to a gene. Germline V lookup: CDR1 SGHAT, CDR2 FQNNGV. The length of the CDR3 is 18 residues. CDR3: CASSLGGLAGGSTDTQYF. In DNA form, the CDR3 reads TGTGCCAGCAGCTTAGGGGGACTAGCGGGAGGGAGCACAGATACGCAGTATTTT.

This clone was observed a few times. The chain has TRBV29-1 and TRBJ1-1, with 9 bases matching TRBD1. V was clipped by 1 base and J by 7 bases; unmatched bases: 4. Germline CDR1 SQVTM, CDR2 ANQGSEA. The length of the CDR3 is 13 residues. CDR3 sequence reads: CSVEGDRANEAFF. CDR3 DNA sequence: TGCAGCGTTGAAGGGGACAGGGCAAATGAAGCTTTCTTT.

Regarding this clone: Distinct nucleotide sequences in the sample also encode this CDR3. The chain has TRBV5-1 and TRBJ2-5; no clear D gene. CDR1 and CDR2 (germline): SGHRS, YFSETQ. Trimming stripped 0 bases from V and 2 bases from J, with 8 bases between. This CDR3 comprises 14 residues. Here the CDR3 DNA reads TGCGCCAGCAGCTTGGCCGGCTATCAAGAGACCCAGTACTTC. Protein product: CASSLAGYQETQYF.

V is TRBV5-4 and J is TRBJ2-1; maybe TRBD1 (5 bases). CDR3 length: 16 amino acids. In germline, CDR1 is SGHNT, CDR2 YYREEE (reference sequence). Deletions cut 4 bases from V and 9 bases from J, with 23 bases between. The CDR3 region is CASSPDGIGSQGEQFF. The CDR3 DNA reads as TGTGCCAGCAGCCCTGATGGTATAGGGTCCCAGGGTGAGCAGTTCTTC.

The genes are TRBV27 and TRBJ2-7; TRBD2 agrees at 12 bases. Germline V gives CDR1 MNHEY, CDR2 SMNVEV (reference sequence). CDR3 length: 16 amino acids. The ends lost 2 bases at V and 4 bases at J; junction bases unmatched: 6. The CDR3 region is CASSLLAGGPWYEQYF. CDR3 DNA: TGTGCCAGCAGTTTACTAGCGGGAGGGCCTTGGTACGAGCAGTACTTC.

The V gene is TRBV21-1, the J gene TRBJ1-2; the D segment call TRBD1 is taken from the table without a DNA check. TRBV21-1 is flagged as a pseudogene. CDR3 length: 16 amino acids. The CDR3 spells CASSLISYRVGRGYTF. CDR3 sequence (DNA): TGTGCCAGCAGCCTAATTTCCTACAGGGTAGGGCGTGGCTACACCTTC.

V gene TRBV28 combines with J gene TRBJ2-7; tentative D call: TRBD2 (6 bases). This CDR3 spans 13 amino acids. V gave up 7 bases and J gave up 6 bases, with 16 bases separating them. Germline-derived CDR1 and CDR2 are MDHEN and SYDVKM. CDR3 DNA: TGTGCCAGCACCCTTATGGAGGGTGCCGAGCAGTACTTC. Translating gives CASTLMEGAEQYF.

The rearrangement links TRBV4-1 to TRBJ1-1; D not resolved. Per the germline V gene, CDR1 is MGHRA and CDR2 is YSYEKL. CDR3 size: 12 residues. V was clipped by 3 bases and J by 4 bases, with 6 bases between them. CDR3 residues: CASSHTLTEAFF. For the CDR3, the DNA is TGCGCCAGCAGCCACACCCTCACTGAAGCTTTCTTT.

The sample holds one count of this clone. The CDR3 DNA sequence: TGTGCCAGTACCGCCGGGACTAGCGGTTCCACCGGGGAGCTGTTTTTT. Its protein is CASTAGTSGSTGELFF. V usage is TRBV19 and J usage is TRBJ2-2, with 11 bases aligning to TRBD2. Germline CDR1 and CDR2: LNHDA and SQIVND (reference sequence). Trimming at V came to 7 bases and at J to 4 bases, leaving 8 bases not matched to a gene. The CDR3 runs to 16 residues. The variable domain in full, with the rest retrieved from reference TRBV19 and TRBJ2-2, is DGGITQSPKYLFRKEGQNVTLSCEQNLNHDAMYWYRQDPGQGLRLIYYSQIVNDFQKGDIAEGYSVSREKKESFPLTVTSAQKNPTAFYLCASTAGTSGSTGELFFGEGSRLTVL.

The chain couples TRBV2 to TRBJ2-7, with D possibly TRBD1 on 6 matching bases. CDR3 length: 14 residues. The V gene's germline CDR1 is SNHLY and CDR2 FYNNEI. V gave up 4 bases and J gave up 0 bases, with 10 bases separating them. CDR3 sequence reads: CASSGAGDSYEQYF. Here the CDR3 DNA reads TGTGCCAGCAGTGGGGCAGGGGACTCCTACGAGCAGTACTTC.

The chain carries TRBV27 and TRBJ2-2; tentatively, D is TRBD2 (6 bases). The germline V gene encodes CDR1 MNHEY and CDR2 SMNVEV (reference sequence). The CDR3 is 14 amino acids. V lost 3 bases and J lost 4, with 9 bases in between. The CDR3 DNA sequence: TGTGCCAGCAGTTTCGGGAGCTTCACCGGGGAGCTGTTTTTT. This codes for CASSFGSFTGELFF.

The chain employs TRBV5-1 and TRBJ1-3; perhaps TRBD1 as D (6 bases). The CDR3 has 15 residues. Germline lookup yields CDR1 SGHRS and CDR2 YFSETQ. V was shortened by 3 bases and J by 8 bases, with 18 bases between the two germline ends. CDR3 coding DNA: TGCGCCAGCAGCTACCACAGGGCGCAGCCGGACACCATATATTTT. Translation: CASSYHRAQPDTIYF. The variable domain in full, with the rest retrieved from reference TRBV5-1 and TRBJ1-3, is KAGVTQTPRYLIKTRGQQVTLSCSPISGHRSVSWYQQTPGQGLQFLFEYFSETQRNKGNFPGRFSGRQFSNSRSEMNVSTLELGDSALYLCASSYHRAQPDTIYFGEGSWLTVV.

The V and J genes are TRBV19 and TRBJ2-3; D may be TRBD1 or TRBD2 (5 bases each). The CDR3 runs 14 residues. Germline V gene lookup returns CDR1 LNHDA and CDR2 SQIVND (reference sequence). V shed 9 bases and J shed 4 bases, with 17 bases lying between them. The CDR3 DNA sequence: TGTGCCAGCCGCCGGGACCGAGAGTCAGATACGCAGTATTTT. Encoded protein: CASRRDRESDTQYF.

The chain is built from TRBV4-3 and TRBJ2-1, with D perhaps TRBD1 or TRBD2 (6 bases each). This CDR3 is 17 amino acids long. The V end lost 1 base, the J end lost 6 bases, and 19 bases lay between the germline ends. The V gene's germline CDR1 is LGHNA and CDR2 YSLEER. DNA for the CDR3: TGCGCCAGCAGCCAAGGATTCGGGACTGGGGGCCGCAATGAGCAGTTCTTC. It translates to CASSQGFGTGGRNEQFF.

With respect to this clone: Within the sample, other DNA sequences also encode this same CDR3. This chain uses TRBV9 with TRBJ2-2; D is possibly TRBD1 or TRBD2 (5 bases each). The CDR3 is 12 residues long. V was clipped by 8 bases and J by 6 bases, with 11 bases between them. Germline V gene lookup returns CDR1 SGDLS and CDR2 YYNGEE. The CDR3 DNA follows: TGTGCCAGTCGTAGGGGAGCCGGGGAGCTGTTTTTT. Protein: CASRRGAGELFF.

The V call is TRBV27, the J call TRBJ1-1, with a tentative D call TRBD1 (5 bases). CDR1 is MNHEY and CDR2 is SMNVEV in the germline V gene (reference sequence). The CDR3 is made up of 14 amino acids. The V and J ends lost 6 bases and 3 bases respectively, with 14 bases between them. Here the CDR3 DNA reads TGTGCCAGCAGCACAGCGGGGGGTTACACTGAAGCTTTCTTT. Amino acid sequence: CASSTAGGYTEAFF.

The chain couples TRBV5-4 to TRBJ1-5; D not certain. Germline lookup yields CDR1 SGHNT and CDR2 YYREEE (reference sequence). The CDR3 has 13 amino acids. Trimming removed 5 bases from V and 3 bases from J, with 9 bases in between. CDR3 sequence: CASSLFPNQPQHF. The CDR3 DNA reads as TGTGCCAGCAGTCTTTTCCCCAATCAGCCCCAGCATTTT.

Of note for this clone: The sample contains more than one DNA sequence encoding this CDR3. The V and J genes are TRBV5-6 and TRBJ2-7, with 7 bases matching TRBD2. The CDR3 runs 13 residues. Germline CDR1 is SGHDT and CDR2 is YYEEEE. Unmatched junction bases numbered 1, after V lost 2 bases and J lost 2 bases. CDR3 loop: CASSFAGAYEQYF. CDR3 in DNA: TGTGCCAGCAGCTTTGCGGGGGCCTACGAGCAGTACTTC.